The 17 T cell receptor beta chains below were found in one sample sequenced in a study of immune evolution from preneoplasia to lung adenocarcinoma. Measured with immunoSEQ multiplex PCR; TCRdb has only the in-frame clones, and not every one. The sample shows around 3,000 clones, 85% to 90% of them seen only once. Sequences were obtained from FFPE adjacent normal lung tissue. These receptor sequences come from a person aged 60-80 years with lung adenocarcinoma.

The chain uses TRBV5-5 and TRBJ1-2; a weak D match, TRBD1 (6 bases). Trimming removed 4 bases from V and 4 bases from J, with 23 bases in between. The germline gives CDR1 SGHKS, CDR2 YYEKEE (reference sequence). This CDR3 has 17 residues. CDR3 nucleotides: TGTGCCAGCAGCAAAGTCCGGACAGAGCGGAACCCCTATGGCTACACCTTC. Amino acid sequence: CASSKVRTERNPYGYTF.

V usage is TRBV7-9 and J usage is TRBJ2-1; unclear D gene. CDR1 SEHNR and CDR2 FQNEAQ come from the germline V gene (reference sequence). The CDR3 totals 15 residues. Trimming removed 4 bases from V and 8 bases from J, with 18 bases in between. The CDR3 DNA reads TGTGCCAGCAGCTCACCTAGGTCGCCGAGATATGAGCAGTTCTTC. Translating it yields CASSSPRSPRYEQFF.

The rearrangement links TRBV10-1 to TRBJ2-1; 9 bases agree with TRBD1. The CDR3 is made up of 12 amino acids. CDR1 is WNHNN, CDR2 SYGVQD, per germline (reference sequence). Trimming removed 6 bases from V and 10 bases from J; junction bases left unmatched: 4. CDR3 DNA sequence: TGCGCCAGCAGCCTGGGACAGGGCGAGCAGTTCTTC. Encoded protein: CASSLGQGEQFF.

V is TRBV16 and J is TRBJ2-2; no clear D gene. This CDR3 has 15 residues. The V and J ends lost 4 bases and 5 bases respectively, with 14 bases between them. Germline CDR1 reads KGHSY; CDR2 reads FQNENV. The CDR3 region is CASSPHEVATGELFF. In nucleotides, the CDR3 is TGTGCCAGCAGCCCCCACGAGGTGGCGACCGGGGAGCTGTTTTTT.

The V gene is TRBV30, the J gene TRBJ1-4; D ambiguous. There are 12 residues in the CDR3. The V end lost 0 bases, the J end lost 8 bases, and 7 bases lay between the germline ends. Germline loops: CDR1 GTSNPN, CDR2 SVGIG (reference sequence). For the CDR3, the DNA is TGTGCCTGGAGTGTACAGCTGGAAAAACTGTTTTTT. This translates into CAWSVQLEKLFF.

The chain links TRBV4-2 to TRBJ2-2, with TRBD2 matching 11 bases. This CDR3 spans 15 amino acids. From germline, CDR1 is LGHNA and CDR2 YNFKEQ. After removal of 6 bases from V and 7 bases from J, the junction contained 7 bases not matched to a gene. CDR3 residues: CASRGSGGAGGELFF. The CDR3 bases are TGTGCCAGCAGGGGTAGCGGGGGGGCCGGCGGGGAGCTGTTTTTT.

This clone turned up a few times. The chain links TRBV30 to TRBJ1-5, with 7 bases identical to TRBD1. Trimming at V came to 8 bases and at J to 5 bases, leaving 12 bases not matched to a gene. The CDR3 covers 14 residues. Germline V gene data show CDR1 as GTSNPN and CDR2 as SVGIG (reference sequence). The CDR3 is CALSWGQGDQPQHF. CDR3 bases: TGTGCCCTTAGCTGGGGGCAGGGGGATCAGCCCCAGCATTTT.

This chain links TRBV28 with TRBJ1-2; a possible D gene is TRBD1 (6 bases). Germline CDR1 reads MDHEN; CDR2 reads SYDVKM. The CDR3 loop spans 13 amino acids. Trimming took 6 bases from V and 8 from J, leaving 16 bases between them. The CDR3 reads CASSLLGGWGYTF. DNA of the CDR3: TGTGCCAGCAGCCTATTGGGGGGCTGGGGCTACACCTTC.

J is TRBJ1-1 and V is TRBV11-3; D gene unclear. Trimming pared 1 base from V and 3 bases from J, leaving 15 bases between. Per the germline V gene, CDR1 is SGHNT and CDR2 is YENEEA. The CDR3 is 16 residues long. In nucleotides, the CDR3 is TGTGCCAGCAGCTTAGTACTCTGGGGAACCTACACTGAAGCTTTCTTT. It codes for CASSLVLWGTYTEAFF.

The J gene is TRBJ2-1, the V gene TRBV11-2, with D unclear. In germline, CDR1 is SGHAT, CDR2 FQNNGV. Deletions cut 0 bases from V and 5 bases from J, with 5 bases between. The CDR3 length is 13 residues. This chain's CDR3 is CASSLDRHNEQFF. CDR3 coding DNA: TGTGCCAGCAGCTTAGATCGCCACAATGAGCAGTTCTTC.

The chain recombines TRBV11-2 with TRBJ1-4; perhaps TRBD1 as D (6 bases). The CDR3 totals 14 residues. CDR1 SGHAT and CDR2 FQNNGV come from the germline V gene. Trimming removed 6 bases at V and 8 bases at J, with 16 bases between. The CDR3 reads CASRERGAGEKLFF. The CDR3 DNA reads as TGTGCCAGCAGAGAGCGGGGGGCAGGAGAAAAACTGTTTTTT.

This sequence joins TRBV4-2 and TRBJ2-5; 9 nucleotides align to TRBD2. CDR3 length equals 17 residues. CDR1 LGHNA and CDR2 YNFKEQ come from the germline V gene. V lost 1 base and J lost 4; bases outside the gene matches: 10. CDR3 bases: TGTGCCAGCAGCCAAGTTGCGGGGGGGCGAAAGGGAGAGACCCAGTACTTC. It translates to CASSQVAGGRKGETQYF.

The count of this clone is one. The V and J genes are TRBV6-4 and TRBJ2-5, with D perhaps TRBD1 or TRBD2 (5 bases each). This CDR3 has 13 amino acids. The germline V and J ends were trimmed by 1 base and 5 bases, with 8 bases remaining between them. Germline assignment: CDR1 MRHNA and CDR2 SNTAGT. Here the CDR3 reads CASSDLGTETQYF. The CDR3 nucleotides are TGTGCCAGCAGTGACTTAGGGACGGAGACCCAGTACTTC.

CDR3 region: CASSIEPPMDEQFF. The CDR3, as DNA: TGTGCCAGTAGTATAGAACCCCCTATGGATGAGCAGTTCTTC. The gene calls are TRBV19 and TRBJ2-1; D gene uncertain. V lost 0 bases to trimming and J lost 8 bases, with 11 bases between them. CDR1 and CDR2 from the germline V gene are LNHDA and SQIVND (reference sequence). This CDR3 has 14 residues.

The V call is TRBV14, the J call TRBJ2-3, with D unclear. Looked up from germline, CDR1 is SGHDN and CDR2 is FVKESK. This CDR3 comprises 15 residues. Trimming took 1 base from V and 2 from J, leaving 10 bases between them. CDR3 in DNA: TGTGCCAGCAGCCAAGGATGGATCCTCACAGATACGCAGTATTTT. Protein product: CASSQGWILTDTQYF.

V and J are TRBV9 and TRBJ1-6; no definite D call. The CDR3 spans 14 residues. Between the trimmed V and J ends, which lost 5 bases and 0 bases, there was a span of 6 bases. Germline assignment: CDR1 SGDLS and CDR2 YYNGEE. The CDR3 DNA follows: TGTGCCAGCAGTCCGAGCTCCTATAATTCACCCCTCCACTTT. This translates into CASSPSSYNSPLHF. The whole variable domain, remainder taken from reference TRBV9 and TRBJ1-6, is DSGVTQTPKHLITATGQRVTLRCSPRSGDLSVYWYQQSLDQGLQFLIQYYNGEERAKGNILERFSAQQFPDLHSELNLSSLELGDSALYFCASSPSSYNSPLHFGNGTRLTVT.

The J gene is TRBJ1-5, the V gene TRBV2, with D maybe TRBD1 (5 bases). This CDR3 region has 14 residues. Germline CDR1 reads SNHLY; CDR2 reads FYNNEI. The V end lost 8 bases, the J end lost 4 bases, and 15 bases lay between the germline ends. CDR3 sequence (DNA): TGTGCCAGCCAACCGGGACTCACTAATCAGCCCCAGCATTTT. The encoded protein is CASQPGLTNQPQHF. Looking up the rest from reference TRBV2 and TRBJ1-5 gives the full variable domain: EPEVTQTPSHQVTQMGQEVILRCVPISNHLYFYWYRQILGQKVEFLVSFYNNEISEKSEIFDDQFSVERPDGSNFTLKIRSTKLEDSAMYFCASQPGLTNQPQHFGDGTRLSIL.